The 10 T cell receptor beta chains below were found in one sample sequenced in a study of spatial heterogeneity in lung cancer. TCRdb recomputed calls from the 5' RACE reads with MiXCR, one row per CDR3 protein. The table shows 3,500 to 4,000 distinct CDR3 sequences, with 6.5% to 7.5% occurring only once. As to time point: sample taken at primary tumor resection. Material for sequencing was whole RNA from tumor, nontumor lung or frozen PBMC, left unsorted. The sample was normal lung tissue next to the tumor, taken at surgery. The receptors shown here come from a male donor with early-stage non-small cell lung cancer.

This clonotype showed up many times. In DNA form, the CDR3 reads TGCGCCAGCAGCCGTTCCAGGGTAGCTCAGCCCCAGCATTTT. Its translation: CASSRSRVAQPQHF. The rearrangement joins TRBV4-1 to TRBJ1-5, with a tentative D call TRBD1 (5 bases). This CDR3 spans 14 amino acids. The V gene lost 4 bases and the J gene lost 6 bases, with 13 bases spanning the gap. CDR1 and CDR2 from the germline V gene are MGHRA and YSYEKL.

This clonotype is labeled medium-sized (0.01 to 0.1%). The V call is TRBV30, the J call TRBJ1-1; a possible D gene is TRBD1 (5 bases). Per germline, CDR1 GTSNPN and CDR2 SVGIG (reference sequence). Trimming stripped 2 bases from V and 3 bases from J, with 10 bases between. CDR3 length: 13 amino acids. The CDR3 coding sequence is TGTGCCTGGAGTCTCACCAGGGACACTGAAGCTTTCTTT. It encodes CAWSLTRDTEAFF.

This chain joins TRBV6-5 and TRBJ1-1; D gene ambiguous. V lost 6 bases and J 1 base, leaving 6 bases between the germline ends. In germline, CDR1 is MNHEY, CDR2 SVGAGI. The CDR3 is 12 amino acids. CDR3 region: CASSHSNTEAFF. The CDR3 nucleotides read TGTGCCAGCAGCCACTCGAACACTGAAGCTTTCTTT.

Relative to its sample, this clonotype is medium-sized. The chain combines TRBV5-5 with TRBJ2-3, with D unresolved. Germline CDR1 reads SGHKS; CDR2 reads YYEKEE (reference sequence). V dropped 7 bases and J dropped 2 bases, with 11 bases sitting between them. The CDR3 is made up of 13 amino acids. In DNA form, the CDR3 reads TGTGCCAGCGGTTTGCGCTTCACAGATACGCAGTATTTT. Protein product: CASGLRFTDTQYF.

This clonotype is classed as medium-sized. CDR3 coding DNA: TGCAGTGCTAGAAGGGACTACCCCCCCGAGCAGTACGTC. Protein: CSARRDYPPEQYV. V and J are TRBV20-1 and TRBJ2-7, with 7 bases identical to TRBD2. The CDR3 extends over 13 amino acids. Germline values: CDR1 DFQATT, CDR2 SNEGSKA (reference sequence). J lost 6 bases, V lost 2 bases, and 7 bases had no gene match.

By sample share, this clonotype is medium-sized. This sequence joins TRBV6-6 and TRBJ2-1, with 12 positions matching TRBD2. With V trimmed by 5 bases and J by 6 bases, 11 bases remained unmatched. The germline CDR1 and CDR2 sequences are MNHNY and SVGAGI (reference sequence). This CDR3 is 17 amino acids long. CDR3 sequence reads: CASSNPPLAGGPNEQFF. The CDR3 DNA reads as TGTGCCAGCAGTAACCCGCCGCTAGCGGGGGGGCCCAATGAGCAGTTCTTC.

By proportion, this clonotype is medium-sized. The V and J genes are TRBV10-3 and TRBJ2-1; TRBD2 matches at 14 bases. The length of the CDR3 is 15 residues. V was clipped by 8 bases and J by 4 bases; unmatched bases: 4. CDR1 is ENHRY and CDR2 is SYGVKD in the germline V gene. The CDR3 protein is CAISGTSGGYNEQFF. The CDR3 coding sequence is TGTGCCATCTCCGGGACTAGCGGGGGATACAATGAGCAGTTCTTC.

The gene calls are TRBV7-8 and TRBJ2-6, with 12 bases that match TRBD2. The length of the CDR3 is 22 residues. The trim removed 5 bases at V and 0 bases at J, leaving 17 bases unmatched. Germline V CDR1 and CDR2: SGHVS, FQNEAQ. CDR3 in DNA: TGTGCCAGCAGCAGAAGGGCTAGCGGGAGGGCCGACAGAGGCTCTGGGGCCAACGTCCTGACTTTC. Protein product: CASSRRASGRADRGSGANVLTF.

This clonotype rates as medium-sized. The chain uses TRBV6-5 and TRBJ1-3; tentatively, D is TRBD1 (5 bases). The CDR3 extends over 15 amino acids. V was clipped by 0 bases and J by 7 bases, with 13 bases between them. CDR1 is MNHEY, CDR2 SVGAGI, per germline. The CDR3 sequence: CASSYSTDLRNTIYF. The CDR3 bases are TGTGCCAGCAGTTACTCGACAGATCTTCGGAACACCATATATTTT.

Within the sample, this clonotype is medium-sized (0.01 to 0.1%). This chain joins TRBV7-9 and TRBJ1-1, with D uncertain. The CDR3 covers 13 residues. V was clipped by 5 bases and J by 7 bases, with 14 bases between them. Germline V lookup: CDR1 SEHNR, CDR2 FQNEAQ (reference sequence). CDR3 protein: CASSPEFRGEAFF. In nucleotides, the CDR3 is TGTGCCAGCAGCCCCGAGTTCCGGGGTGAAGCTTTCTTT.